This T cell receptor (beta chain) was found in a study of shared clonotypes between healthy human individuals (dated by TCRdb to about 2020). Regarding the research as a whole: The cohort comprised a couple of women and a few men aged 18 to 49 years. Per donor, three plates each were used for CD4 naive and CD4 memory, two for CD8 naive, and one for CD8 memory. Blood TCR repertoires of roughly five healthy adults were deeply sequenced to estimate repertoire size and the extent of clonotype sharing between individuals. Libraries were prepared and TCR repertoires were sequenced by different laboratories using diverse techniques, in order to increase sequencing depth and limit assay-specific biases. Leukapheresis yielded between about 0.85 and 9 billion PBMCs per donor. Results and caveats for the whole study, not just this receptor: Naive subsets generally had larger estimated clonotype richness than memory subsets. Because the study included a small number of donors, the genetic and exposure-history diversity represented was limited. Pairwise subsampling indicated that sequencing depth was expected to affect the degree of clonotype sharing among donors. Approximately 5% of naive CD4, 3.5% of naive CD8, 2.3% of memory CD4, and approximately 0.4% of memory CD8 clonotypes were shared across a few donors. Clonotypes shared by all four sorted-subset donors showed higher generation probabilities than non-shared clonotypes. Sampling was restricted to blood, and TCR repertoires in tissues likely differ from the TCR repertoires found in blood. Rarefaction of sorted-subset datasets indicated incomplete sequencing despite the large sequencing depth.

CD8 naive samples were obtained by positive selection for CCR7 among CD45RO-negative cells, yielding a CD45RA+CCR7+ population from which TemRA cells were excluded. The donors were healthy, HIV-negative adults who had no recently reported acute infections or vaccinations. Only Caucasian adults living in Nashville, Tennessee, USA were represented among the donors. Blood was collected by leukapheresis, and PBMCs were isolated by Ficoll-Histopaque density gradient centrifugation and then cryopreserved in liquid nitrogen vapor phase. Analytical flow cytometry was used to check the purity and quantity of each magnetically sorted T cell population. Genomic DNA was isolated from every sorted fraction and measured by UV absorbance on a Nanodrop 2000c. Clipping removes 6 bases from V and 10 bases from J, with 21 as the unmatched junction base count. The CDR3, from cysteine to phenylalanine, totals 16 residues. Only CDR3 DNA is held: 48 bases, read in frame from base 1.

As for this clone: Its antigen is still unknown. The sample holds no much larger clone one base away, and base qualities are not on file.

TCR CDR3 regions were amplified from genomic DNA by multiplex PCR using the deep immunoSEQ assay. Extracted genomic DNA from each cell subset was spread evenly across all wells of several immunoSEQ 96-well plates, with each plate serving as a replicate. For sorted subsets, approximately 200 ng of genomic DNA, equivalent to 30,000 or so T cell genomes, went into each replicate PCR. The purified libraries were quantified using a Qubit 3.0 fluorometer, sized with a Bioanalyzer 2100, and then quantified again using the KAPA Library Quantification kit. Every immunoSEQ 96-well plate was sequenced on a dedicated single-read 150-cycle Illumina NextSeq 550 flow cell. The paper's processing steps were these. Because the immunoSEQ output held only junctional sequences and lacked quality scores, the filtering could not match the filtering applied to full-length reads. Sequences were annotated with PyIR, a Python wrapper for IgBLAST v1.9, and V/J genes and CDR3 were assigned using IMGT germline references. Reads with weak V/J assignments (E-value above 1e-6), missing CDR3, stop codons, out-of-frame junctions, or ambiguous translated residues were removed. V3J clonotypes were defined by identical inferred V gene, J gene, and CDR3 amino acid sequence. To compute the percentage overlap between repertoires, the number of shared unique clonotypes was divided by the size of the smaller repertoire. Repertoire richness was assessed with RTK rarefaction, the Chao1 estimator, and Recon v2.1 estimates of unobserved clonotypes. Generation probabilities for all TCRbeta clonotypes obtained by the gDNA method from several donors were computed using OLGA. TCRdb stores this immuneACCESS table with in-frame sequences only. Part of the clones is absent; in the studies checked, under half of the shortfall reflects unresolved V genes, and no reason is known for the rest. V, J and clone size are those of that table, while D and trimming were read from the DNA. The sample table shows 2 million to 2.5 million clones, and about 94% are seen once. The biggest ten clones account for about 1.1% of the sample.

This clonotype originated in a man aged 18-30 years in good health. The receptor chain draws on TRBV5-3 and TRBJ2-5; the junction holds 7 bases that match TRBD2. TRBV5-3 is sorted into the ORF group, with uncertain function. The sequenced sample consisted of naive CD8+ T cells sorted from blood. The cell subset or site label on this specimen signifies: CD45RA+CCR7+. The sequence in DNA is TGTGCCAGAATAAGGTCTAGCGGAGACCAAGATTCGAGCCAGTACTTC. Its amino acids are CARIRSSGDQDSSQYF.